This T cell receptor beta chain was observed in a study of CD8 T cells in ankylosing spondylitis. Overall study findings and caveats: Reactive arthritis synovial fluid and blood previously showed some of these motif variants. Disease-linked clones were reportedly significantly enriched in matched ankylosing spondylitis synovial fluid.

The CDR3 is 12 residues long. The V gene's germline CDR1 is MDHEN and CDR2 SYDVKM. V dropped 2 bases and J dropped 3 bases, with 4 bases sitting between them. With molecular barcodes, quantitative 5'-RACE was used to make the TCR beta libraries. From the 5' RACE reads, TCRdb called clonotypes with MiXCR, one entry per CDR3 protein. The sample carries 200,000 or so distinct CDR3 sequences, roughly 13% recorded once. This clonotype was seen at least ten times. Its target is not known. This chain links TRBV28 with TRBJ1-1; D remains unclear. The clonotype originates from a female donor with ankylosing spondylitis or in good health (not recorded which). The sample consisted of blood, either unsorted or a sorted T cell fraction (not recorded which). CDR3 nucleotides: TGTGCCAGCAGTTTAACCCACACTGAAGCTTTCTTT. The encoded protein is CASSLTHTEAFF.